This T cell receptor (beta chain) is drawn from a study of molecular identifiers for immune sequencing clone quantification. TCRdb re-called the PCR reads through MiXCR, storing one row per CDR3 protein. The sample holds around 480,000 distinct CDR3 sequences; roughly a fifth are singletons and the top ten take 0.7% to 0.95%. CDR1 DFQATT and CDR2 SNEGSKA come from the germline V gene (reference sequence). V was trimmed by 3 bases and J by 4 bases, leaving 13 bases between them. The CDR3 extends over 13 amino acids. Sequenced input: naive CD8+ T cells from blood, with Jurkat cell RNA spiked in. Subset indicated: FACS-sorted CD8+CD4-CCR7+CD45RA+ naive T cells. The V call is TRBV20-1, the J call TRBJ2-7, with D tentatively TRBD1 (7 bases). The receptor was isolated from a human donor in good health. Some libraries in this study had Jurkat cell RNA spiked in. CDR3 in amino acids: CSASRRGRYEQYF. CDR3 sequence (DNA): TGCAGTGCTAGTCGGAGGGGGCGGTACGAGCAGTACTTC.